Each of the 10 T cell receptor beta chains below was sequenced from the same sample in a study of OX40 agonist ivuxolimab in advanced cancers. Produced via immunoSEQ multiplex PCR; TCRdb's table is partial and in-frame only. The sample consists of about 43,000 clones, approximately 86% of them appearing once. Sequenced material: CD4+ or CD8+ T cells sorted from blood, taken in a trial of the OX40 agonist ivuxolimab. These receptors were collected from an adult with an advanced solid tumor such as melanoma, head and neck, liver or kidney cancer.

V and J are TRBV30 and TRBJ2-3; 11 bases line up with TRBD2. After removal of 2 bases from V and 4 bases from J, the junction contained 5 bases not matched to a gene. The germline CDR1 and CDR2 sequences are GTSNPN and SVGIG (reference sequence). This CDR3 is 15 amino acids long. The CDR3 spells CAWSRIAGGADTQYF. CDR3 in DNA: TGTGCCTGGAGTCGAATAGCGGGAGGGGCAGATACGCAGTATTTT.

This chain connects TRBV2 to TRBJ2-2; 7 bases agree with TRBD1. CDR1 SNHLY and CDR2 FYNNEI come from the germline V gene. CDR3 length equals 17 residues. V gave up 0 bases and J gave up 6 bases; unmatched junction bases: 10. CDR3: CASSEALLGQSPGELFF. DNA for the CDR3: TGTGCCAGCAGTGAAGCGCTGCTGGGACAGTCCCCCGGGGAGCTGTTTTTT.

J is TRBJ2-7 and V is TRBV5-5, with a tentative D call TRBD1 (5 bases). Germline CDR1 is SGHKS and CDR2 is YYEKEE (reference sequence). Trimming pared 4 bases from V and 3 bases from J, leaving 14 bases between. The CDR3 spans 14 residues. Here the CDR3 reads CASSTPTARYEQYF. CDR3 sequence (DNA): TGTGCCAGCAGCACCCCGACAGCTCGCTACGAGCAGTACTTC.

The chain couples TRBV6-6 to TRBJ1-6; D gene ambiguous. This CDR3 region has 16 residues. CDR1 and CDR2 from the germline V gene are MNHNY and SVGAGI (reference sequence). The V and J ends lost 1 base and 0 bases respectively, with 7 bases between them. This CDR3 is CASSYFGSSYNSPLHF. CDR3 sequence (DNA): TGTGCCAGCAGTTACTTCGGGAGCTCCTATAATTCACCCCTCCACTTT.

The chain carries TRBV10-3 and TRBJ2-2, with D possibly being TRBD2 (5 bases). V gave up 7 bases and J gave up 5 bases, with 5 bases separating them. The CDR3 is made up of 11 amino acids. CDR1 and CDR2 from the germline V gene are ENHRY and SYGVKD. CDR3 region: CAITGTGELFF. CDR3 coding DNA: TGTGCCATCACGGGGACCGGGGAGCTGTTTTTT.

This clone has more than one count but fewer than ten. The V call is TRBV2, the J call TRBJ2-7; D gene uncertain. CDR3 length: 13 residues. The V end lost 1 base, the J end lost 4 bases, and 8 bases lay between the germline ends. CDR1 is SNHLY, CDR2 FYNNEI, per germline. CDR3 in amino acids: CASSEGYLYEQYV. The DNA of the CDR3 is TGTGCCAGCAGTGAAGGATATCTTTACGAGCAGTACGTC.

Only one count was recorded for this clone. The chain employs TRBV2 and TRBJ1-4; no clear D. Between the trimmed V and J ends, which lost 3 bases and 7 bases, there was a span of 3 bases. Germline V gene data show CDR1 as SNHLY and CDR2 as FYNNEI. This CDR3 has 11 amino acids. CDR3 bases: TGTGCCAGCAGTGAGACTGAAAAACTGTTTTTT. It codes for CASSETEKLFF.

The rearrangement links TRBV4-1 to TRBJ2-3, with D unresolved. This CDR3 has 14 amino acids. Germline loops: CDR1 MGHRA, CDR2 YSYEKL. Trimming pared 1 base from V and 2 bases from J, leaving 7 bases between. Written as DNA, the CDR3 is TGCGCCAGCAGCCAAGGCACAGCCACAGATACGCAGTATTTT. Amino acid sequence: CASSQGTATDTQYF.

The rearrangement uses TRBV4-1 and TRBJ2-1, with 8 bases aligning to TRBD1. Germline V lookup: CDR1 MGHRA, CDR2 YSYEKL. CDR3 length: 14 amino acids. Unmatched junction bases numbered 6, after V lost 2 bases and J lost 9 bases. DNA of the CDR3: TGCGCCAGCAGCCAACCCGGACAGGGAGGTGAGCAGTTCTTC. Protein product: CASSQPGQGGEQFF.

This chain uses TRBV7-6 with TRBJ2-5; unclear D gene. V lost 2 bases and J lost 0, with 7 bases in between. The length of the CDR3 is 14 residues. The germline CDR1 and CDR2 sequences are SGHVS and FNYEAQ. CDR3 amino acids: CASSLLQNQETQYF. The CDR3 region has the DNA TGTGCCAGCAGCTTACTCCAAAACCAAGAGACCCAGTACTTC.